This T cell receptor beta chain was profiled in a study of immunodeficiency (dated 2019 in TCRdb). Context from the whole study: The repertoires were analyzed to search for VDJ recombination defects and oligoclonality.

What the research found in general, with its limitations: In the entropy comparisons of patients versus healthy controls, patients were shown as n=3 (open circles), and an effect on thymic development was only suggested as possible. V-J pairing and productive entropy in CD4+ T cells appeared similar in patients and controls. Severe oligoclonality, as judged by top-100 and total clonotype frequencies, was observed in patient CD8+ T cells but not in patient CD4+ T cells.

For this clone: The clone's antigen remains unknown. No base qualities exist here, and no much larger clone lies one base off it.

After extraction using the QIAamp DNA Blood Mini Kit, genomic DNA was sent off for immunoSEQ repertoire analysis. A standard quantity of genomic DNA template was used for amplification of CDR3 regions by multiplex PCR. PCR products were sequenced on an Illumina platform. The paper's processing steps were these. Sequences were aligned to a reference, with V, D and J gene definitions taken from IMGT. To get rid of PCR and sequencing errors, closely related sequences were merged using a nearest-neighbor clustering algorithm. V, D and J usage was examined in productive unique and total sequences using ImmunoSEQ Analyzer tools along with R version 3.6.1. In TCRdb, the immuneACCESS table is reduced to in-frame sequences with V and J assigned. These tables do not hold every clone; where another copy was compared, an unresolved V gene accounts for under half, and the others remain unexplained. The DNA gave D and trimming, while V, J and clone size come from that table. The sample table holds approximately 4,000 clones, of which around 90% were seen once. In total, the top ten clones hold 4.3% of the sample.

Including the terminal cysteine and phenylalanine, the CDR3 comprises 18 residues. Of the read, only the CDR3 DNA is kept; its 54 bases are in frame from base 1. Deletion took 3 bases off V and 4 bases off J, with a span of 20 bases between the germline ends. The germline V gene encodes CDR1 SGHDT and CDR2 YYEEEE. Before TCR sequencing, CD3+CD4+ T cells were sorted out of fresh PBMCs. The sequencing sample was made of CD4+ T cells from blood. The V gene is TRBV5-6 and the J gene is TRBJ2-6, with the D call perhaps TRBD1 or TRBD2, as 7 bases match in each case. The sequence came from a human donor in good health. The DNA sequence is TGTGCCAGCAGCTCCTGGATCAGGGGGGGCGCCGGGGCCAACGTCCTGACTTTC. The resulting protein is CASSSWIRGGAGANVLTF.